This note documents a single TCR beta chain sequence. This entry belongs to a study of T cells in Graves' hyperthyroidism and ophthalmopathy. Looking at the study overall: Peripheral blood was taken when the disease was first diagnosed, before any treatment began.

Calling Graves' hyperthyroidism stable meant ophthalmopathy did not progress within 18 months. TCR beta CDR3 sequences were amplified from RNA transcripts. The primer set for the first-round RT-PCR of the TCR CDR3 was HTBI. MiXCR, applied by TCRdb to the multiplex PCR reads, yields one record per CDR3 protein. The sample contains roughly 380,000 distinct CDR3 sequences, approximately 14% of which appear only once. CDR1 is SEHNR and CDR2 is FQNEAQ in the germline V gene (reference sequence). V trimming: 5 bases; J trimming: 3 bases; junction bases outside the gene matches: 8. CDR3 length equals 15 residues.

Sequenced sample: blood. The TCR was taken from a woman between 55 and 75 years old with Graves' hyperthyroidism. The rearrangement links TRBV7-9 to TRBJ2-7; 9 bases are a match to TRBD2. CDR3 in DNA: TGTGCCAGCAGCCCGGCTAGCGGGGTCGTCTACGAGCAGTACTTC. Translating gives CASSPASGVVYEQYF.